The clone carrying this T cell receptor beta chain was detected only a few times. The source of the sample is a study of Graves' ophthalmopathy and Graves' hyperthyroidism. Those donors who had ophthalmopathy presented with moderate-to-severe activity, a CAS of ≥3, a NOSPECS of ≥4 and a duration under 3 months. Researchers turned away patients with other autoimmune diseases, uncontrolled infections, pregnancy or lactation. Thyroid ultrasound, orbital computed tomography, TRAb, serum thyroxine and clinical symptoms formed the basis of diagnosis. The study amplified TCR beta CDR3 regions using RNA transcripts. RT-PCR with HTBI primers came first, then second-round multiplex PCR. TCRdb passed the multiplex PCR reads through MiXCR, listing each CDR3 protein once. The sample contains hundreds of thousands of distinct CDR3 sequences, 40% of which appear only once. The origin of this receptor is an adult man with Graves' ophthalmopathy. Sequenced input: peripheral blood.

The CDR3 protein is CSATKVGPSGGVRETQYF. For the CDR3, the DNA is TGCAGTGCCACAAAAGTAGGGCCTAGCGGGGGGGTACGGGAGACCCAGTACTTC. The chain joins TRBV20-1 to TRBJ2-5, with 12 bases aligning to TRBD2. Trimming removed 6 bases from V and 5 bases from J; junction bases left unmatched: 19. Germline assignment: CDR1 DFQATT and CDR2 SNEGSKA (reference sequence). The CDR3 loop spans 18 amino acids.